Presented here are 21 T cell receptor beta chains from one specimen sequenced in a study of shared clonotypes between healthy human individuals. Positively selected for CCR7, the CD45RO-negative cells used as naive CD8 cells excluded terminally differentiated effector memory CD45RA+ cells. Profiling relied on immunoSEQ multiplex PCR, and the TCRdb table lists in-frame clones only, not all of them. The sample has about 2,100,000 clones; 90% to 95% are singletons. Sequenced: naive CD8+ T cells from PBMCs. The source is a man younger than 30 in good health. Some clones in this sample may be carry-over from other donors' samples.

This sequence joins TRBV20-1 and TRBJ2-7; no definite D call. Trimming stripped 8 bases from V and 3 bases from J, with 11 bases between. Germline CDR1 and CDR2: DFQATT and SNEGSKA (reference sequence). The CDR3 sequence is 11 residues long. This chain's CDR3 is CSMTLGYEQYF. The CDR3 nucleotides read TGCAGTATGACTTTGGGCTACGAGCAGTACTTC.

J is TRBJ2-1 and V is TRBV14; tentative D call: TRBD1 (5 bases). Germline CDR1 is SGHDN and CDR2 is FVKESK. V was trimmed by 1 base and J by 5 bases, leaving 15 bases between them. The CDR3 runs to 16 residues. CDR3 loop: CASSQVALGLDNEQFF. Here the CDR3 DNA reads TGTGCCAGCAGCCAAGTGGCTTTGGGGCTTGACAATGAGCAGTTCTTC.

CDR3 protein: CASSLEGIGYGYTF. For the CDR3, the DNA is TGTGCCAGCAGCTTAGAAGGGATAGGCTATGGCTACACCTTC. The chain has TRBV7-9 and TRBJ1-2, with no clear D. V was shortened by 1 base and J by 4 bases, with 10 bases between the two germline ends. CDR3 length: 14 residues. Germline CDR1 SEHNR, CDR2 FQNEAQ (reference sequence).

The genes are TRBV28 and TRBJ2-7; D gene unclear. Germline assignment: CDR1 MDHEN and CDR2 SYDVKM. The ends were cut back, 1 base at V and 2 bases at J, with 15 bases in the middle. This CDR3 comprises 16 residues. In DNA, the CDR3 is TGTGCCAGCAGTTTATCTCTAGACCATAGCACCTACGAGCAGTACTTC. It encodes CASSLSLDHSTYEQYF.

The J gene is TRBJ1-2, the V gene TRBV9; D might be TRBD1 (5 bases). Germline V CDR1 and CDR2: SGDLS, YYNGEE. V gave up 4 bases and J gave up 5 bases, with 21 bases separating them. CDR3 length: 16 amino acids. The CDR3: CASSTGVRANRYGYTF. As DNA, the CDR3 is TGTGCCAGCAGCACGGGCGTCAGGGCCAACCGATATGGCTACACCTTC.

The CDR3 DNA sequence: TGCAGCGTTGGGGGGGGTCCGGAGAATCAGCCCCAGCATTTT. It is translated as CSVGGGPENQPQHF. V usage is TRBV29-1 and J usage is TRBJ1-5; a possible D gene is TRBD1 (5 bases). Trimming cost V 4 bases and J 4 bases, with 14 bases left between them. Germline V gene data show CDR1 as SQVTM and CDR2 as ANQGSEA. The CDR3 spans 14 residues. The entire variable domain, with the rest obtained from reference TRBV29-1 and TRBJ1-5, is as follows: SAVISQKPSRDICQRGTSLTIQCQVDSQVTMMFWYRQQPGQSLTLIATANQGSEATYESGFVIDKFPISRPNLTFSTLTVSNMSPEDSSIYLCSVGGGPENQPQHFGDGTRLSIL.

The V and J genes are TRBV4-1 and TRBJ2-1, with 11 bases that match TRBD2. The CDR3 spans 19 residues. CDR1 is MGHRA and CDR2 is YSYEKL in the germline V gene. The trim removed 0 bases at V and 2 bases at J, leaving 9 bases unmatched. CDR3 bases: TGCGCCAGCAGCCAAGAGGGGACTAGCGGACCAAGGCCCTACAATGAGCAGTTCTTC. Residues: CASSQEGTSGPRPYNEQFF.

In nucleotides, the CDR3 is TGTGCCAGCAGTCCTACCGAGGGCTACGAGCAGTACTTC. It codes for CASSPTEGYEQYF. This rearrangement joins TRBV27 to TRBJ2-7, with a possible D match to TRBD2 (5 bases). This CDR3 has 13 amino acids. V was trimmed by 5 bases and J by 3 bases, leaving 11 bases between them. Germline V lookup: CDR1 MNHEY, CDR2 SMNVEV (reference sequence).

This clone was detected only a few times. This chain uses TRBV28 with TRBJ1-1, with D unresolved. Germline V gives CDR1 MDHEN, CDR2 SYDVKM. This CDR3 is built from 10 residues. The germline V and J ends were trimmed by 10 bases and 0 bases, with 3 bases remaining between them. CDR3 DNA: TGTGCCACGATGAACACTGAAGCTTTCTTT. Its translation is CATMNTEAFF. Drawing the rest from reference TRBV28 and TRBJ1-1, the complete variable domain is DVKVTQSSRYLVKRTGEKVFLECVQDMDHENMFWYRQDPGLGLRLIYFSYDVKMKEKGDIPEGYSVSREKKERFSLILESASTNQTSMYLCATMNTEAFFGQGTRLTVV.

The chain recombines TRBV29-1 with TRBJ1-1; the match to TRBD1 covers 9 bases. Looked up from germline, CDR1 is SQVTM and CDR2 is ANQGSEA. Trimming cost V 8 bases and J 5 bases; bases outside gene matches: 6. The CDR3 spans 12 residues. The DNA of the CDR3 is TGCAGCTGCAGGACAGGGGAGACTGAAGCTTTCTTT. As protein: CSCRTGETEAFF. Full variable domain (missing parts from reference TRBV29-1 and TRBJ1-1): SAVISQKPSRDICQRGTSLTIQCQVDSQVTMMFWYRQQPGQSLTLIATANQGSEATYESGFVIDKFPISRPNLTFSTLTVSNMSPEDSSIYLCSCRTGETEAFFGQGTRLTVV.

This clone was picked up one time. The rearrangement links TRBV5-1 to TRBJ2-1, with D possibly matching TRBD1 (5 bases). CDR1 is SGHRS, CDR2 YFSETQ, per germline. The CDR3 extends over 12 amino acids. The ends were cut back, 3 bases at V and 7 bases at J, with 8 bases in the middle. CDR3 sequence: CASSWGSNEQFF. The CDR3 DNA is TGCGCCAGCAGCTGGGGCTCTAATGAGCAGTTCTTC.

This chain links TRBV2 with TRBJ2-1, with TRBD2 matching 9 bases. J lost 8 bases, V lost 1 base, and 9 bases had no gene match. Germline V gene data show CDR1 as SNHLY and CDR2 as FYNNEI. This CDR3 region has 16 residues. The CDR3 here is CASSEGSSGIIHEQFF. For the CDR3, the DNA is TGTGCCAGCAGTGAAGGGTCTAGCGGGATTATTCATGAGCAGTTCTTC.

The V call is TRBV27, the J call TRBJ2-5; D possibly corresponds to TRBD2 (5 bases). Trimming shortened V by 3 bases and J by 0 bases, and 11 bases separated the two germline ends. Looked up from germline, CDR1 is MNHEY and CDR2 is SMNVEV (reference sequence). The CDR3 runs 15 residues. The CDR3 sequence is CASSFGTGNQETQYF. The CDR3 DNA follows: TGTGCCAGCAGTTTCGGAACCGGGAACCAAGAGACCCAGTACTTC.

This chain joins TRBV4-2 and TRBJ2-2, with D possibly TRBD1 on 5 matching bases. Per the germline V gene, CDR1 is LGHNA and CDR2 is YNFKEQ. With 7 bases removed from V and 0 bases from J, the gap between germline ends came to 12 bases. This CDR3 is built from 15 residues. CDR3 loop: CASTAGFANTGELFF. Written as DNA, the CDR3 is TGTGCCAGCACCGCAGGGTTCGCGAACACCGGGGAGCTGTTTTTT.

This clone was seen just once. V gene TRBV19 combines with J gene TRBJ1-5, with D tentatively TRBD1 (5 bases). Trimming took 7 bases from V and 2 from J, leaving 18 bases between them. The CDR3 consists of 16 residues. Germline V CDR1 and CDR2: LNHDA, SQIVND (reference sequence). The chain's CDR3 is CASTTAGRKGNQPQHF. As DNA, the CDR3 is TGTGCCAGTACCACAGCAGGGAGAAAGGGCAATCAGCCCCAGCATTTT. Filled out from reference TRBV19 and TRBJ1-5, the complete variable domain reads DGGITQSPKYLFRKEGQNVTLSCEQNLNHDAMYWYRQDPGQGLRLIYYSQIVNDFQKGDIAEGYSVSREKKESFPLTVTSAQKNPTAFYLCASTTAGRKGNQPQHFGDGTRLSIL.

The chain carries TRBV29-1 and TRBJ1-1; no reliable D call. This CDR3 has 12 amino acids. The V gene lost 5 bases and the J gene lost 6 bases, with 13 bases spanning the gap. Looked up from germline, CDR1 is SQVTM and CDR2 is ANQGSEA. As DNA, the CDR3 is TGCAGCGTTAGATTAGGTGCGTCTGAAGCTTTCTTT. Residues: CSVRLGASEAFF.

The chain couples TRBV15 to TRBJ1-5, with D possibly being TRBD1 (6 bases). The CDR3 length is 14 residues. Germline CDR1 LNHNV, CDR2 YYDKDF (reference sequence). V was trimmed by 8 bases and J by 2 bases, leaving 13 bases between them. The CDR3 nucleotides are TGTGCCACCGCCCGGAGGGGGGGCAATCAGCCCCAGCATTTT. The encoded protein is CATARRGGNQPQHF.

The chain recombines TRBV25-1 with TRBJ2-7, with 8 bases that match TRBD2. Germline V CDR1 and CDR2: MGHDK, SYGVNS. The CDR3 extends over 14 amino acids. With V trimmed by 6 bases and J by 2 bases, 6 bases remained unmatched. The CDR3 region is CASSPGLVPYEQYF. CDR3 coding DNA: TGTGCCAGCAGCCCGGGACTAGTCCCCTACGAGCAGTACTTC.

This clone has only one observation. CDR3 coding DNA: TGTGCCAGCAGTCCAATACAGGGAAACACTGAAGCTTTCTTT. This sequence encodes CASSPIQGNTEAFF. The chain recombines TRBV6-6 with TRBJ1-1; the D gene is possibly TRBD1 (6 bases). CDR3 length equals 14 residues. CDR1 and CDR2 (germline): MNHNY, SVGAGI (reference sequence). Trimming removed 5 bases at V and 2 bases at J, with 12 bases between.

The chain employs TRBV27 and TRBJ2-7, with D perhaps given as TRBD1 or TRBD2 (5 bases each). Trimming stripped 5 bases from V and 6 bases from J, with 20 bases between. The CDR3 is made up of 15 amino acids. CDR1 MNHEY and CDR2 SMNVEV come from the germline V gene (reference sequence). As DNA, the CDR3 is TGTGCCAGCAGTCCCTACCTTACAGGCGAGGGCGAGCAGTACTTC. It is translated as CASSPYLTGEGEQYF.

Worth noting for this clone: Other nucleotide sequences from this sample produce the same CDR3. This rearrangement joins TRBV29-1 to TRBJ2-7; D is perhaps TRBD1 (7 bases). The V end lost 2 bases, the J end lost 4 bases, and 12 bases lay between the germline ends. In germline, CDR1 is SQVTM, CDR2 ANQGSEA. This CDR3 region has 13 residues. The CDR3 here is CSVELSGGYEQYF. CDR3 sequence (DNA): TGCAGCGTTGAATTGTCAGGGGGGTACGAGCAGTACTTC.